Presented here are 4 T cell receptor beta chains from one specimen sequenced in a study of shared clonotypes between healthy human individuals. Repertoires were generated with immunoSEQ multiplex PCR, while TCRdb's copy carries only in-frame clones and drops some. Of approximately 99,000 clones listed, roughly two thirds are singletons. Source material: memory CD8+ T cells sorted from blood. Regarding subset: CD45RO+ cells pooled with CCR7-negative TemRA cells. Source of these receptors: a woman younger than 45 in good health.

To note about this clone: One end of the junction varies from germline; a read error may be responsible. The chain joins TRBV7-8 to TRBJ1-1; a weak D match, TRBD1 (6 bases). There are 15 residues in the CDR3. Germline V gene lookup returns CDR1 SGHVS and CDR2 FQNEAQ. The CDR3 coding sequence is TGCGCCAGCAGCCAAGTACAGGGAGGGAACACTGAAGCTTTCTTT. It codes for CASSQVQGGNTEAFF.

V gene TRBV28 combines with J gene TRBJ2-2, with TRBD2 matching 10 bases. V lost 2 bases and J lost 0; bases outside the gene matches: 12. Per germline, CDR1 MDHEN and CDR2 SYDVKM. This CDR3 spans 20 amino acids. CDR3 bases: TGTGCCAGCAGTTTAAGGGGAACTAGCGGGACAATCGCGAACACCGGGGAGCTGTTTTTT. Encoded protein: CASSLRGTSGTIANTGELFF.

In this sample, this clone turned up a few times. This chain's CDR3 is CASSQGQGDYNEQFF. The CDR3 nucleotides read TGTGCCAGCAGCCAGGGGCAGGGGGACTACAATGAGCAGTTCTTC. The chain links TRBV4-2 to TRBJ2-1, with 7 bases lining up with TRBD1. V shed 3 bases and J 3 bases; nucleotides not matched to a gene: 5. Germline CDR1 is LGHNA and CDR2 is YNFKEQ. This CDR3 comprises 15 residues.

This clone was recorded many times. This rearrangement joins TRBV9 to TRBJ2-3; D call uncertain. Trimming cost V 0 bases and J 5 bases, with 7 bases left between them. This CDR3 has 13 residues. In germline, CDR1 is SGDLS, CDR2 YYNGEE. CDR3 sequence (DNA): TGTGCCAGCAGCGTAGGGCTGGGAGATACGCAGTATTTT. Its protein is CASSVGLGDTQYF.